One and the same sample provided the 4 T cell receptor beta chains below, sequenced in a study of T cell responses to AZD1222 COVID-19 vaccine. Generated by immunoSEQ multiplex PCR, the TCRdb table keeps only in-frame clones and is missing some. The table has about 59,000 clones, 80% to 90% seen once. Source: peripheral blood, taken on day 0 of AZD1222 vaccination. The source is an adult in good health.

V and J are TRBV4-1 and TRBJ2-3; 9 bases line up with TRBD2. CDR3 length: 19 residues. Per the germline V gene, CDR1 is MGHRA and CDR2 is YSYEKL. Trimming removed 1 base from V and 6 bases from J; junction bases left unmatched: 17. DNA of the CDR3: TGCGCCAGCAGCCAAGTCTCACTAGCGGGTGACGGGGGTTCCGATACGCAGTATTTT. It yields the protein CASSQVSLAGDGGSDTQYF.

This clone was picked up a small number of times. CDR3 loop: CASPRRQSSGNTIYF. The CDR3 DNA reads TGCGCCAGCCCCCGTCGCCAGAGCTCTGGAAACACCATATATTTT. V is TRBV23-1 and J is TRBJ1-3, with no clear D. TRBV23-1 is an ORF, and what it does is uncertain. The CDR3 is made up of 15 amino acids. The V gene lost 8 bases and the J gene lost 0 bases, with 14 bases spanning the gap.

The table lists this clone with a count of one. The rearrangement joins TRBV7-2 to TRBJ2-3, with D perhaps TRBD1 or TRBD2 (6 bases each). Trimming took off 5 bases at V and 10 bases at J, with 22 bases between the two ends. Looked up from germline, CDR1 is SGHTA and CDR2 is FQGNSA. The CDR3 is 15 amino acids. The CDR3 DNA sequence: TGTGCCAGCAGCCGCTTAGGAAGGGGGGAACGGGCGCAGTATTTT. Translated: CASSRLGRGERAQYF.

The rearrangement uses TRBV6-5 and TRBJ2-7; D is undetermined. The CDR3 covers 12 residues. Per germline, CDR1 MNHEY and CDR2 SVGAGI. The V gene lost 4 bases and the J gene lost 0 bases, with 4 bases spanning the gap. The CDR3 spells CASSSLSYEQYF. The CDR3, as DNA: TGTGCCAGCAGTTCCCTCTCCTACGAGCAGTACTTC.